One sample yielded the 20 T cell receptor beta chains listed below, sequenced in a study of T cell changes during pregnancy in multiple sclerosis. Measured with immunoSEQ multiplex PCR; TCRdb has only the in-frame clones, and not every one. The data contain 20,000 to 25,000 clones, around 85% of them singletons. Here the sequenced sample was CD8+ T cells from peripheral blood mononuclear cells, taken in the first trimester of pregnancy. The receptors come from a female donor in good health, enrolled as a control in a pregnancy study.

The gene calls are TRBV9 and TRBJ2-1; D possibly corresponds to TRBD2 (6 bases). V dropped 0 bases and J dropped 1 base, with 23 bases sitting between them. From germline, CDR1 is SGDLS and CDR2 YYNGEE. The CDR3 has 20 residues. CDR3 coding DNA: TGTGCCAGCAGCGTAGCTTTGACTAGGAGTATCCCTACTTCCTACAATGAGCAGTTCTTC. Its translation is CASSVALTRSIPTSYNEQFF.

The chain has TRBV9 and TRBJ2-5; a possible D gene is TRBD1 (6 bases). The germline V gene has CDR1 SGDLS and CDR2 YYNGEE. The CDR3 runs 16 residues. V was pared by 0 bases and J by 4 bases, with 16 bases between. The CDR3 loop reads CASSVDSDRLSETQYF. The CDR3 DNA follows: TGTGCCAGCAGCGTAGATTCCGACAGGTTGTCAGAGACCCAGTACTTC.

This sequence joins TRBV10-3 and TRBJ2-1; 7 nucleotides match TRBD2. V trimming: 7 bases; J trimming: 10 bases; junction bases outside the gene matches: 4. The germline gives CDR1 ENHRY, CDR2 SYGVKD. CDR3 length: 11 amino acids. This chain's CDR3 is CAITVGREQFF. Written as DNA, the CDR3 is TGTGCCATCACGGTCGGGAGGGAGCAGTTCTTC.

The rearrangement links TRBV9 to TRBJ2-1; no definite D call. Germline V CDR1 and CDR2: SGDLS, YYNGEE. There are 18 residues in the CDR3. V lost 0 bases and J lost 0, with 16 bases in between. The CDR3 coding sequence is TGTGCCAGCAGCGTAGGCCCATTGTTTAGTCCCTCCTACAATGAGCAGTTCTTC. Residues: CASSVGPLFSPSYNEQFF.

Notes on this clone: Other DNA sequences of this sample code for an identical CDR3. The V call is TRBV29-1, the J call TRBJ2-7, with 9 nucleotides matching TRBD2. Trimming took 4 bases from V and 2 from J; bases not matched to a gene: 6. Germline CDR1 reads SQVTM; CDR2 reads ANQGSEA. This CDR3 comprises 14 residues. The DNA for the CDR3 is TGCAGCGTTGTTGGTAGCGGGGGACCCTACGAGCAGTACTTC. This encodes CSVVGSGGPYEQYF.

The CDR3 loop is CASPADSHSGNTIYF. The CDR3 DNA reads TGTGCCAGTCCTGCCGACAGCCACTCTGGAAACACCATATATTTT. The chain combines TRBV19 with TRBJ1-3, with D tentatively TRBD1 (5 bases). The CDR3 runs to 15 residues. V dropped 8 bases and J dropped 0 bases, with 14 bases sitting between them. Germline values: CDR1 LNHDA, CDR2 SQIVND (reference sequence).

This clone occurred once. This chain links TRBV30 with TRBJ2-7; D is ambiguous. Germline V gene sequence: CDR1 GTSNPN, CDR2 SVGIG (reference sequence). The length of the CDR3 is 14 residues. V lost 4 bases and J lost 0, with 13 bases in between. The CDR3 protein is CAWTQRLTSYEQYF. The CDR3 DNA is TGTGCCTGGACCCAAAGACTTACCTCCTACGAGCAGTACTTC.

V usage is TRBV30 and J usage is TRBJ2-3; 13 bases are a match to TRBD2. With 3 bases clipped from V and 2 bases from J, the junction kept 2 bases outside the gene matches. The germline V gene has CDR1 GTSNPN and CDR2 SVGIG (reference sequence). The CDR3 loop spans 15 amino acids. The CDR3 nucleotides read TGTGCCTGGAGGGGACTAGCGGGGAACACAGATACGCAGTATTTT. Encoded protein: CAWRGLAGNTDTQYF.

The V and J genes are TRBV5-6 and TRBJ2-5; 7 bases are a match to TRBD1. The CDR3 is 14 amino acids. Per germline, CDR1 SGHDT and CDR2 YYEEEE. Germline trimming cut 2 bases from V and 3 bases from J; bases unmatched to any gene: 4. The CDR3 region is CASSFRQGKETQYF. DNA of the CDR3: TGTGCCAGCAGCTTTCGACAGGGCAAAGAGACCCAGTACTTC.

This clone was detected only once. In DNA form, the CDR3 reads TGTGCCAGCAGTGTCAAGGGGGCGCCTGATGAGCAGTTCTTC. It encodes CASSVKGAPDEQFF. The chain employs TRBV6-4 and TRBJ2-1; TRBD1 aligns across 7 bases. This CDR3 has 14 amino acids. J was trimmed by 8 bases and V by 4 bases; bases with no gene match: 8. Germline CDR1 is MRHNA and CDR2 is SNTAGT.

J is TRBJ2-1 and V is TRBV30; 11 bases line up with TRBD1. Unmatched junction bases numbered 7, after V lost 4 bases and J lost 8 bases. The germline V gene encodes CDR1 GTSNPN and CDR2 SVGIG (reference sequence). The CDR3 contains 14 residues. This chain's CDR3 is CAWTPGQGVYEQFF. In nucleotides, the CDR3 is TGTGCCTGGACTCCGGGACAGGGGGTGTATGAGCAGTTCTTC.

J is TRBJ2-7 and V is TRBV9; 7 bases line up with TRBD2. The CDR3 covers 13 residues. V gave up 3 bases and J gave up 2 bases; unmatched junction bases: 2. Germline V gene data show CDR1 as SGDLS and CDR2 as YYNGEE. For the CDR3, the DNA is TGTGCCAGCAGCGGGGACTATACCTACGAGCAGTACTTC. Amino acid sequence: CASSGDYTYEQYF.

The chain is built from TRBV12-5 and TRBJ1-4; TRBD1 is a possible D gene (5 bases). The CDR3 totals 17 residues. CDR1 is LGHNT and CDR2 is FRNRAP in the germline V gene. Trimming stripped 2 bases from V and 4 bases from J, with 17 bases between. The CDR3 region is CASGLRVREGSNEKLFF. CDR3 nucleotides: TGTGCTAGTGGTTTGAGAGTCAGGGAGGGGAGTAATGAAAAACTGTTTTTT.

The chain has TRBV5-4 and TRBJ2-5; 11 positions match TRBD2. The end of the DNA aligns better with TRBJ2-7, so the J call may be wrong. Germline-derived CDR1 and CDR2 are SGHNT and YYREEE (reference sequence). There are 15 residues in the CDR3. CDR3 nucleotide sequence: TGTGCCAGCAGCTATTTTAGCGGGAGGGCTGGCGAGCAGTACTTC. It is translated as CASSYFSGRAGEQYF.

In its sample, this clone ranks as large. The chain is built from TRBV6-6 and TRBJ2-7; a weak D match, TRBD2 (6 bases). Trimming stripped 10 bases from V and 0 bases from J, with 22 bases between. The CDR3 loop spans 16 amino acids. Looked up from germline, CDR1 is MNHNY and CDR2 is SVGAGI (reference sequence). The CDR3 loop is CATLLRVAEVSYEQYF. CDR3 DNA: TGTGCCACCCTTCTCCGGGTAGCGGAGGTCTCCTACGAGCAGTACTTC.

The chain employs TRBV7-2 and TRBJ1-3, with unresolved D. Germline V gene sequence: CDR1 SGHTA, CDR2 FQGNSA. The CDR3 runs to 15 residues. Trimming removed 4 bases from V and 0 bases from J, with 10 bases in between. The CDR3 nucleotides read TGTGCCAGCAGCTACCCCGGAGTCTCTGGAAACACCATATATTTT. This sequence encodes CASSYPGVSGNTIYF.

V usage is TRBV7-9 and J usage is TRBJ2-7; 10 bases fit TRBD1. Germline V gene sequence: CDR1 SEHNR, CDR2 FQNEAQ (reference sequence). The CDR3 has 19 residues. The V gene end was trimmed by 4 bases and the J gene end by 3 bases; junction bases not matched to a gene: 18. This CDR3 reads CASSSPSPGQGKGYYEQYF. CDR3 bases: TGTGCCAGCAGCTCCCCCTCCCCGGGACAGGGGAAAGGATACTACGAGCAGTACTTC.

In this sample, this clone is medium-sized. This chain links TRBV7-6 with TRBJ1-1; maybe TRBD1 (6 bases). CDR1 and CDR2 (germline): SGHVS, FNYEAQ. V shed 5 bases and J shed 1 base, with 11 bases lying between them. This CDR3 is built from 14 residues. CDR3 sequence reads: CASSPGHENTEAFF. The DNA for the CDR3 is TGTGCCAGCAGCCCGGGACATGAGAACACTGAAGCTTTCTTT.

V and J are TRBV16 and TRBJ2-5; 12 bases map to TRBD1. This CDR3 is 20 amino acids long. CDR1 and CDR2 (germline): KGHSY, FQNENV. The J segment lost 2 bases and the V segment lost 2 bases, leaving 15 bases of the junction unmatched. The CDR3 loop reads CASSQIAPGQGALGQETQYF. In DNA, the CDR3 is TGTGCCAGCAGCCAAATCGCACCGGGACAGGGGGCTCTGGGGCAAGAGACCCAGTACTTC.

V is TRBV19 and J is TRBJ1-5, with D uncertain. CDR3 length: 15 residues. The germline V gene encodes CDR1 LNHDA and CDR2 SQIVND (reference sequence). V lost 0 bases, J lost 9 bases, and 15 bases lay in between. The CDR3 DNA sequence: TGTGCCAGTAGTATAGATAGAGAGGGCTCATGGCCCCAGCATTTT. Protein sequence: CASSIDREGSWPQHF.